The next 24 T cell receptor beta chains were all read from a single sample in a study of shared clonotypes between healthy human individuals. TCRdb keeps only in-frame clones here, not all; method: immunoSEQ multiplex PCR. The sample includes about 960,000 clones, less than 85% seen only once; the top ten take about 1.5%. Sample: memory CD4+ T cells sorted from blood. Subset: CD45RA-negative fraction. The receptors come from a man between 18 and 29 years old in good health.

V is TRBV4-2 and J is TRBJ1-2; no firm D call. Germline CDR1 reads LGHNA; CDR2 reads YNFKEQ. Trimming stripped 0 bases from V and 7 bases from J, with 12 bases between. The CDR3 has 14 amino acids. CDR3 sequence (DNA): TGTGCCAGCAGCCAAGATCGGGCATTTGGTGGCTACACCTTC. Its protein is CASSQDRAFGGYTF.

The V gene is TRBV6-1, the J gene TRBJ1-4, with D unclear. The V gene's germline CDR1 is MNHNS and CDR2 SASEGT. The CDR3 totals 14 residues. The V and J ends lost 2 bases and 8 bases respectively, with 12 bases between them. The chain's CDR3 is CASSEPGKAEKLFF. Written as DNA, the CDR3 is TGTGCCAGCAGTGAACCCGGGAAGGCCGAAAAACTGTTTTTT.

This clone was detected only once. The chain joins TRBV6-1 to TRBJ2-1; possibly TRBD2 for D (5 bases). Trimming stripped 6 bases from V and 10 bases from J, with 16 bases between. Germline V gene sequence: CDR1 MNHNS, CDR2 SASEGT. This CDR3 spans 13 amino acids. In nucleotides, the CDR3 is TGTGCCAGCAGAAACCAACTAGGTCTCGAGCAGTTCTTC. It yields the protein CASRNQLGLEQFF.

The chain combines TRBV29-1 with TRBJ2-7; unclear D gene. The V end was cut by 2 bases, the J end by 1 base, with 3 bases between. The CDR3 loop spans 11 amino acids. Germline CDR1 reads SQVTM; CDR2 reads ANQGSEA. The CDR3 DNA sequence: TGCAGCGTTGAACAATCCTACGAGCAGTACTTC. This translates into CSVEQSYEQYF.

The chain joins TRBV5-4 to TRBJ2-2, with 9 positions matching TRBD2. Germline V lookup: CDR1 SGHNT, CDR2 YYREEE (reference sequence). This CDR3 spans 16 amino acids. J was trimmed by 4 bases and V by 2 bases; bases with no gene match: 6. The CDR3 sequence is CASSFGLAGVTGELFF. The CDR3 region has the DNA TGTGCCAGCAGCTTCGGATTAGCGGGAGTCACCGGGGAGCTGTTTTTT. Drawing the rest from reference TRBV5-4 and TRBJ2-2, the complete variable domain is ETGVTQSPTHLIKTRGQQVTLRCSSQSGHNTVSWYQQALGQGPQFIFQYYREEENGRGNFPPRFSGLQFPNYSSELNVNALELDDSALYLCASSFGLAGVTGELFFGEGSRLTVL.

The V and J genes are TRBV7-2 and TRBJ2-7; a weak D match, TRBD1 (5 bases). CDR1 and CDR2 from the germline V gene are SGHTA and FQGNSA. The V end lost 5 bases, the J end lost 3 bases, and 14 bases lay between the germline ends. This CDR3 comprises 14 residues. The CDR3 bases are TGTGCCAGCAGCCCAGGGCCAGCAAACTACGAGCAGTACTTC. This codes for CASSPGPANYEQYF.

This clone was observed a handful of times. The identical CDR3 is also encoded by other nucleotide sequences in the sample. The chain employs TRBV27 and TRBJ2-7; 8 bases are a match to TRBD1. V shed 4 bases, J shed 4 bases, and the junction held 9 bases outside the gene matches. The CDR3 totals 15 residues. From germline, CDR1 is MNHEY and CDR2 SMNVEV (reference sequence). The CDR3 loop is CASSSPGQGGYEQYF. CDR3 sequence (DNA): TGTGCCAGCAGTTCACCCGGACAGGGTGGGTACGAGCAGTACTTC.

The chain joins TRBV11-2 to TRBJ1-4, with TRBD1 identical over 8 bases. Trimming cost V 0 bases and J 6 bases; bases outside gene matches: 3. This CDR3 is 15 amino acids long. Germline V lookup: CDR1 SGHAT, CDR2 FQNNGV. Written as DNA, the CDR3 is TGTGCCAGCAGCTTAGATCAGGGGGCCGATGAAAAACTGTTTTTT. Its protein product is CASSLDQGADEKLFF.

The genes are TRBV4-1 and TRBJ1-2, with 11 bases lining up with TRBD1. In germline, CDR1 is MGHRA, CDR2 YSYEKL. The CDR3 is made up of 14 amino acids. With 4 bases clipped from V and 2 bases from J, the junction kept 0 bases outside the gene matches. CDR3 DNA: TGCGCCAGCAGCCGGGACAGGGGGAACTATGGCTACACCTTC. Protein: CASSRDRGNYGYTF.

This chain links TRBV7-6 with TRBJ2-5, with no clear D. CDR1 and CDR2 from the germline V gene are SGHVS and FNYEAQ. The CDR3 spans 11 residues. The germline V and J ends were trimmed by 1 base and 6 bases, with 3 bases remaining between them. This chain's CDR3 is CASSLEQTQYF. CDR3 nucleotide sequence: TGTGCCAGCAGCTTAGAGCAGACCCAGTACTTC.

V usage is TRBV11-1 and J usage is TRBJ2-5; TRBD1 matches at 7 bases. Trimming at V came to 8 bases and at J to 2 bases, leaving 5 bases not matched to a gene. Germline V gene sequence: CDR1 SGHAT, CDR2 FQDESV (reference sequence). The CDR3 loop spans 13 amino acids. CDR3 protein: CASRRQGQETQYF. The CDR3 bases are TGTGCCAGCCGCAGACAGGGACAAGAGACCCAGTACTTC.

The chain recombines TRBV6-6 with TRBJ2-7, with 11 bases fitting TRBD1. CDR1 is MNHNY and CDR2 is SVGAGI in the germline V gene (reference sequence). The CDR3 runs to 14 residues. V was clipped by 8 bases and J by 2 bases; unmatched bases: 5. CDR3 region: CASGVGQGAYEQYF. As DNA, the CDR3 is TGTGCCAGCGGGGTGGGACAGGGGGCCTACGAGCAGTACTTC.

The CDR3 loop reads CATSRDRGISSYNSPLHF. In DNA form, the CDR3 reads TGTGCCACCAGCAGAGATCGAGGGATCAGCTCCTATAATTCACCCCTCCACTTT. The chain employs TRBV15 and TRBJ1-6; D unclear. Trimming removed 0 bases from V and 0 bases from J, with 12 bases in between. Per the germline V gene, CDR1 is LNHNV and CDR2 is YYDKDF (reference sequence). CDR3 size: 18 residues.

This chain joins TRBV19 and TRBJ2-7; 9 positions agree with TRBD2. CDR1 and CDR2 from the germline V gene are LNHDA and SQIVND (reference sequence). CDR3 size: 15 residues. The V segment lost 3 bases and the J segment 6 bases; nucleotides outside the gene matches: 9. The chain's CDR3 is CASSILAGKISEQYF. The CDR3 DNA is TGTGCCAGTAGTATCCTAGCGGGAAAAATTAGCGAGCAGTACTTC.

This clone came up a few times. V gene TRBV27 combines with J gene TRBJ2-7; D assignment may be TRBD1 or TRBD2 (5 bases each). The CDR3 covers 14 residues. The V end was cut by 2 bases, the J end by 0 bases, with 8 bases between. Per the germline V gene, CDR1 is MNHEY and CDR2 is SMNVEV (reference sequence). The CDR3 DNA sequence: TGTGCCAGCAGTTTACTGGGGGACTCCTACGAGCAGTACTTC. Translation: CASSLLGDSYEQYF.

The CDR3 coding sequence is TGTGCCAGCAGCACGCAGGACACAAGAGGCTACACCTTC. This encodes CASSTQDTRGYTF. The genes are TRBV7-2 and TRBJ1-2; D might be TRBD1 (5 bases). Germline V CDR1 and CDR2: SGHTA, FQGNSA. Deletions cut 5 bases from V and 8 bases from J, with 15 bases between. The CDR3 consists of 13 residues.

This clone has just a few counts. This chain uses TRBV11-2 with TRBJ2-1; TRBD2 matches 7 bases. Losses at the gene ends were 2 bases for V and 0 bases for J; bases not matched to a gene: 1. The CDR3 runs to 15 residues. CDR1 and CDR2 from the germline V gene are SGHAT and FQNNGV. The CDR3: CASSLSGGSYNEQFF. CDR3 bases: TGTGCCAGCAGCTTATCGGGGGGCTCCTACAATGAGCAGTTCTTC.

The chain links TRBV6-5 to TRBJ2-7, with D tentatively TRBD2 (7 bases). The germline V and J ends were trimmed by 6 bases and 9 bases, with 18 bases remaining between them. The CDR3 loop spans 13 amino acids. Germline CDR1 reads MNHEY; CDR2 reads SVGAGI. The CDR3 DNA sequence: TGTGCCAGCAGGAGGGGAGGGGAAGGGGGGCAGTACTTC. As protein: CASRRGGEGGQYF.

This rearrangement joins TRBV30 to TRBJ2-7; 13 positions match TRBD2. J was trimmed by 6 bases and V by 0 bases; bases with no gene match: 5. CDR1 and CDR2 from the germline V gene are GTSNPN and SVGIG (reference sequence). The CDR3 totals 15 residues. The CDR3 nucleotides read TGTGCCTGGAGTGTACTACTAGCGGGAGGGGGCGAGCAGTACTTC. Translating it yields CAWSVLLAGGGEQYF.

The chain has TRBV19 and TRBJ2-3; 12 bases line up with TRBD2. V was clipped by 7 bases and J by 2 bases; unmatched bases: 7. The CDR3 has 16 amino acids. CDR1 is LNHDA and CDR2 is SQIVND in the germline V gene (reference sequence). The CDR3, as DNA: TGTGCCAGTAAACCCCTAGCGGGGGGGATCACAGATACGCAGTATTTT. Translated: CASKPLAGGITDTQYF. Supplemented by reference TRBV19 and TRBJ2-3, the full variable domain reads DGGITQSPKYLFRKEGQNVTLSCEQNLNHDAMYWYRQDPGQGLRLIYYSQIVNDFQKGDIAEGYSVSREKKESFPLTVTSAQKNPTAFYLCASKPLAGGITDTQYFGPGTRLTVL.

Only a few counts were recorded for this clone. The CDR3 DNA sequence: TGCGCCAGCAGCTTGAGTCTCGAGAGCTCCTACGAGCAGTACTTC. Translation gives CASSLSLESSYEQYF. This chain uses TRBV5-1 with TRBJ2-7, with D unresolved. Germline CDR1 SGHRS, CDR2 YFSETQ. The CDR3 length is 15 residues. The V and J ends lost 1 base and 0 bases respectively, with 11 bases between them.

The rearrangement uses TRBV6-1 and TRBJ1-2; 9 nucleotides match TRBD1. The CDR3 has 14 amino acids. Germline V lookup: CDR1 MNHNS, CDR2 SASEGT. V was clipped by 7 bases and J by 7 bases; unmatched bases: 10. The CDR3 is CASNTGGPTGGYTF. CDR3 sequence (DNA): TGTGCCAGCAATACAGGGGGCCCCACGGGTGGCTACACCTTC.

The genes are TRBV11-2 and TRBJ2-7; 9 nucleotides line up with TRBD1. Germline lookup yields CDR1 SGHAT and CDR2 FQNNGV. Germline trimming cut 3 bases from V and 5 bases from J; bases unmatched to any gene: 8. The CDR3 consists of 15 residues. CDR3 region: CASSLGQGSFDEQYF. CDR3 DNA sequence: TGTGCCAGCAGCTTGGGACAGGGAAGTTTCGACGAGCAGTACTTC. Full variable domain (missing parts from reference TRBV11-2 and TRBJ2-7): EAGVAQSPRYKIIEKRQSVAFWCNPISGHATLYWYQQILGQGPKLLIQFQNNGVVDDSQLPKDRFSAERLKGVDSTLKIQPAKLEDSAVYLCASSLGQGSFDEQYFGPGTRLTVT.

This clone was detected once. The V gene is TRBV12-5, the J gene TRBJ2-5, with D unresolved. The CDR3 runs 11 residues. V shed 3 bases and J shed 4 bases, with 3 bases lying between them. The V gene's germline CDR1 is LGHNT and CDR2 FRNRAP. CDR3 residues: CASGFGETQYF. The CDR3 nucleotides are TGTGCTAGTGGTTTTGGAGAGACCCAGTACTTC.